Sequencing of this T cell receptor (beta chain) was carried out in a study of T cell responses to AZD1222 COVID-19 vaccine. General study results and limits: Vaccine-related CD4 TCRs covered spike, predominating at 160-218 and 743-854. Close to half of spike-specific TCRs reportedly recognize unmutated variant regions.

V trimming: 4 bases; J trimming: 2 bases; junction bases outside the gene matches: 7. The CDR3 has 16 residues. Germline V CDR1 and CDR2: LNHDA, SQIVND (reference sequence). As regards this clone: Its antigen is unknown.

Libraries were prepared by immunoSEQ multiplex PCR; TCRdb keeps only in-frame clonotypes and omits some of them. The profile shows around 76,000 clones, around 83% of them singletons. The material sequenced was peripheral blood, taken on day 0 of AZD1222 vaccination. The sequence came from an adult in good health. The chain recombines TRBV19 with TRBJ1-5; 8 bases line up with TRBD1. The CDR3 coding sequence is TGTGCCAGTAGTAATGGACAGGGTAATCGCAATCAGCCCCAGCATTTT. It is translated as CASSNGQGNRNQPQHF.